The clone carrying this T cell receptor (beta chain) was detected many times. The antigen is not known. These data originate in a study of T-cell memory formation after mild COVID-19. Trimming pared 5 bases from V and 4 bases from J, leaving 8 bases between. This CDR3 has 11 amino acids. Germline CDR1 and CDR2: SQVTM and ANQGSEA. Study-wide results and caveats: A subset of responding clones appeared in pre-infection memory, suggesting cross-reactive memory joined.

One entry per CDR3 protein, called by TCRdb with MiXCR from the 5' RACE reads. The profile covers roughly 300,000 distinct CDR3 sequences, with roughly 15% appearing a single time and 20% to 25% taken by the ten largest. The TCR was taken from a man between 18 and 29 years old who had mild COVID-19 (a few samples of this study predate the infection). Cell type and time point are not known. The V and J genes are TRBV29-1 and TRBJ1-2, with no clear D. Sequencing input: PBMCs or a T cell subset sorted from them (not recorded which). CDR3 residues: CSVPHSYGYTF. For the CDR3, the DNA is TGCAGCGTTCCCCACAGCTATGGCTACACCTTC.